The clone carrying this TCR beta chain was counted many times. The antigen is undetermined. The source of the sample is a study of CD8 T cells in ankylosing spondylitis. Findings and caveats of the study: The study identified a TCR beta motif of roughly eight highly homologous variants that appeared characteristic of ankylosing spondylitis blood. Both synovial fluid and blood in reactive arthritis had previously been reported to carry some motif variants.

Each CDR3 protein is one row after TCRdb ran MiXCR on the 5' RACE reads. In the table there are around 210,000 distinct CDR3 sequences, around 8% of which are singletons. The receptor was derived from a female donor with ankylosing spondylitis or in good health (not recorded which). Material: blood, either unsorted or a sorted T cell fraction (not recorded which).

This chain's CDR3 is CASSIGGTGELFF. The CDR3, as DNA: TGTGCCAGTAGTATAGGTGGCACCGGGGAGCTGTTTTTT. The chain has TRBV19 and TRBJ2-2; D is ambiguous. This CDR3 contains 13 residues. V was pared by 1 base and J by 4 bases, with 4 bases between. CDR1 and CDR2 from the germline V gene are LNHDA and SQIVND (reference sequence).